This TCR beta chain was identified in a study of post-analysis software for immune sequencing data. Study results and limitations: Multiple sclerosis patients showed significantly lower normalized Chao1 diversity than controls did. Included in a set of five TRBV segments more frequent in patients than controls were TRBV5-6, TRBV5-1 and TRBV20-1.

This clonotype was recorded many times. Its antigen is still unknown. Germline CDR1 is DFQATT and CDR2 is SNEGSKA (reference sequence). The V and J ends lost 0 bases and 5 bases, in that order; junction bases with no gene match: 10. The CDR3 length is 16 residues. The library was made from cDNA and included unique molecular identifiers. The authors obtained some 500,000 cDNA molecules from roughly 1 to 10 million T cells. TCRdb called the PCR reads again in MiXCR, with one record for every CDR3 protein. The sample has approximately 180,000 distinct CDR3 sequences; roughly 30% are singletons. This receptor was identified in a girl aged 5-17 years with multiple sclerosis. The sample comprised blood. The rearrangement links TRBV20-1 to TRBJ2-3; TRBD2 matches at 8 bases. The CDR3 loop reads CSARDRWGGRRDTQYF. CDR3 in DNA: TGCAGTGCTAGAGATAGGTGGGGCGGGAGGAGAGATACGCAGTATTTT.